A selection of T cell receptor beta chains follows, all from one sample in a study of follicular helper T cells after annual influenza vaccination. Clones were sequenced by immunoSEQ multiplex PCR, and TCRdb holds only the in-frame ones, with some missing. The sample records thousands of clones, roughly 85% being singletons. Sequencing was performed on CXCR5- memory CD4+ T cells sorted from blood, taken on the day of influenza vaccination. Receptors were obtained from an adult who received the influenza vaccine. The CDR3 runs from the conserved cysteine through the conserved F or W. The D gene is left open where the match is weak.

v_call	j_call	d_call	cdr3_aa	cdr3_nt
TRBV18	TRBJ2-3	.	CASSPERITLGTDTQYF	TGTGCCAGCTCACCTGAAAGAATAACCTTAGGCACAGATACGCAGTATTTT
TRBV30	TRBJ1-4	.	CALDRSNEKLFF	TGTGCCTTGGACCGATCTAATGAAAAACTGTTTTTT
TRBV7-6	TRBJ2-7	.	CASSSGTPTAEQYF	TGTGCCAGCAGCTCCGGGACCCCAACTGCCGAGCAGTACTTC
TRBV19	TRBJ1-4	TRBD1	CASSIKQGAGEKLFF	TGTGCCAGTAGTATCAAACAGGGGGCAGGCGAAAAACTGTTTTTT
TRBV7-2	TRBJ2-3	TRBD1	CASSSLRDSRAYTQYF	TGTGCCAGCAGCTCCCTACGGGACAGCCGGGCTTATACGCAGTATTTT
TRBV21-1	TRBJ2-2	.	CASSTTKDRPNTGELFF	TGTGCCAGCAGCACTACCAAGGACAGACCGAACACCGGGGAGCTGTTTTTT
TRBV30	TRBJ1-1	.	CAWNEGLNTEAFF	TGTGCCTGGAATGAGGGACTTAACACTGAAGCTTTCTTT
TRBV5-1	TRBJ1-2	TRBD1	CASSEGQGATGYTF	TGCGCCAGCAGCGAAGGACAGGGGGCTACTGGCTACACCTTC
TRBV6-1	TRBJ1-1	.	CASSEIRNTEAFF	TGTGCCAGCAGTGAAATCCGGAACACTGAAGCTTTCTTT
TRBV28	TRBJ2-1	TRBD2	CASSLWSSGSYNEQFF	TGTGCCAGCAGTTTATGGTCTAGCGGCTCCTACAATGAGCAGTTCTTC
TRBV2	TRBJ2-1	.	CASSRNGNEQFF	TGTGCCAGCAGCCGGAATGGGAATGAGCAGTTCTTC
TRBV5-4	TRBJ1-2	.	CASSLKGVFGGPGYTF	TGTGCCAGCAGCTTGAAGGGTGTTTTCGGGGGGCCTGGCTACACCTTC
TRBV29-1	TRBJ2-1	TRBD2	CSVGGTSGKTYNEQFF	TGCAGCGTTGGAGGGACTAGCGGGAAAACCTACAATGAGCAGTTCTTC
TRBV25-1	TRBJ1-2	TRBD1	CASSANRGGYTF	TGTGCCAGCAGTGCTAACAGGGGCGGCTACACCTTC